These 17 T cell receptor beta chains were sequenced from one sample in a study of cytomegalovirus exposure and HLA in healthy donors. The study ran its PCR with 60 Vbeta and 13 Jbeta primers. Libraries were prepared by immunoSEQ multiplex PCR; TCRdb keeps only in-frame clonotypes and omits some of them. The data hold under 200,000 clones, with 75% observed a single time. Specimen: PBMCs. The receptors come from a woman in her 50s in good health and CMV-seropositive.

This clone was seen only a few times. This rearrangement joins TRBV18 to TRBJ1-3; 8 bases line up with TRBD1. The germline V gene has CDR1 KGHSH and CDR2 LQKENI. The CDR3 spans 14 residues. V shed 5 bases and J 1 base; nucleotides not matched to a gene: 1. The DNA for the CDR3 is TGTGCCAGCTCAGACAGGGGATCTGGAAACACCATATATTTT. Amino acids: CASSDRGSGNTIYF. Filled out from reference TRBV18 and TRBJ1-3, the complete variable domain reads NAGVMQNPRHLVRRRGQEARLRCSPMKGHSHVYWYRQLPEEGLKFMVYLQKENIIDESGMPKERFSAEFPKEGPSILRIQQVVRGDSAAYFCASSDRGSGNTIYFGEGSWLTVV.

The chain uses TRBV25-1 and TRBJ1-2; 9 nucleotides agree with TRBD1. Germline lookup yields CDR1 MGHDK and CDR2 SYGVNS. This CDR3 is built from 14 residues. V lost 3 bases, J lost 6 bases, and 5 bases stayed unmatched. This chain's CDR3 is CASSDKNRGHGYTF. The CDR3 DNA sequence: TGTGCCAGCAGTGATAAGAACAGGGGGCATGGCTACACCTTC.

Only one count was recorded for this clone. The rearrangement uses TRBV5-5 and TRBJ1-5, with 9 bases identical to TRBD1. CDR3 size: 16 residues. Trimming removed 3 bases from V and 5 bases from J; junction bases left unmatched: 9. The germline gives CDR1 SGHKS, CDR2 YYEKEE (reference sequence). The CDR3 DNA reads as TGTGCCAGCAGCTCTCTCCCGGGACAGGGAGATCAGCCCCAGCATTTT. It is translated as CASSSLPGQGDQPQHF.

This sequence joins TRBV5-1 and TRBJ1-1; D is perhaps TRBD1 (6 bases). The CDR3 is 14 residues long. Germline-derived CDR1 and CDR2 are SGHRS and YFSETQ. V lost 4 bases and J lost 1, with 11 bases in between. In DNA, the CDR3 is TGCGCCAGCAGCCTGCCACAGGGGAACACTGAAGCTTTCTTT. Residues: CASSLPQGNTEAFF.

The chain links TRBV6-1 to TRBJ2-7; 9 positions agree with TRBD1. CDR1 and CDR2 (germline): MNHNS, SASEGT. The CDR3 is 14 residues long. Trimming cost V 5 bases and J 6 bases; bases outside gene matches: 8. The chain's CDR3 is CASSKRDRDGEQYF. CDR3 nucleotides: TGTGCCAGCAGTAAACGGGACAGGGATGGCGAGCAGTACTTC.

The chain joins TRBV5-6 to TRBJ2-7; D is perhaps TRBD2 (5 bases). The CDR3 is 16 residues long. Germline V lookup: CDR1 SGHDT, CDR2 YYEEEE. The V end lost 1 base, the J end lost 7 bases, and 21 bases lay between the germline ends. The chain's CDR3 is CASSLRGYSWTGEQYF. The CDR3 nucleotides are TGTGCCAGCAGCTTGAGAGGGTACAGCTGGACTGGGGAGCAGTACTTC.

The chain is built from TRBV11-3 and TRBJ2-7; no definite D call. Germline assignment: CDR1 SGHNT and CDR2 YENEEA. The CDR3 length is 14 residues. V was pared by 1 base and J by 1 base, with 8 bases between. The DNA for the CDR3 is TGTGCCAGCAGCTTAGGGTCCGGGTCCTACGAGCAGTACTTC. This encodes CASSLGSGSYEQYF. Full variable domain (remainder filled in from reference TRBV11-3 and TRBJ2-7): EAGVVQSPRYKIIEKKQPVAFWCNPISGHNTLYWYLQNLGQGPELLIRYENEEAVDDSQLPKDRFSAERLKGVDSTLKIQPAELGDSAVYLCASSLGSGSYEQYFGPGTRLTVT.

This clone has more than one count but fewer than ten. The V call is TRBV4-2, the J call TRBJ1-4, with 7 bases aligning to TRBD1. This CDR3 is 14 amino acids long. V was pared by 7 bases and J by 4 bases, with 6 bases of the junction left unmatched. Germline lookup yields CDR1 LGHNA and CDR2 YNFKEQ. The CDR3 DNA reads as TGTGCCAGCAATGATCAGGGGGTTAATGAAAAACTGTTTTTT. Protein product: CASNDQGVNEKLFF.

The chain is built from TRBV13 and TRBJ2-7; D uncertain. This CDR3 region has 13 residues. V gave up 0 bases and J gave up 1 base, with 4 bases separating them. The V gene's germline CDR1 is PRHDT and CDR2 FYEKMQ (reference sequence). Here the CDR3 reads CASSLGFSYEQYF. CDR3 bases: TGTGCCAGCAGCTTAGGCTTTTCCTACGAGCAGTACTTC.

Only one count was recorded for this clone. The J gene is TRBJ1-5, the V gene TRBV18; no clear D. V shed 5 bases and J shed 1 base, with 9 bases lying between them. CDR1 is KGHSH and CDR2 is LQKENI in the germline V gene. The CDR3 is 14 residues long. The DNA of the CDR3 is TGTGCCAGCTCATCCTCGGGGAGCAATCAGCCCCAGCATTTT. Translated, it gives CASSSSGSNQPQHF.

The chain employs TRBV6-1 and TRBJ1-4; D is perhaps TRBD1 (5 bases). Germline CDR1 reads MNHNS; CDR2 reads SASEGT. The CDR3 is 16 residues long. Deletions cut 2 bases from V and 8 bases from J, with 18 bases between. The CDR3 loop is CASSERGEGLMEKLFF. The CDR3 region has the DNA TGTGCCAGCAGTGAACGGGGGGAGGGCCTTATGGAAAAACTGTTTTTT.

V is TRBV7-8 and J is TRBJ2-1, with a weak D call TRBD2 (5 bases). Per the germline V gene, CDR1 is SGHVS and CDR2 is FQNEAQ. There are 17 residues in the CDR3. Trimming took 4 bases from V and 8 from J, leaving 24 bases between them. This CDR3 is CASSSLGSLPVFDEQFF. The CDR3 bases are TGTGCCAGCAGCTCCCTAGGGAGCCTTCCCGTGTTCGATGAGCAGTTCTTC.

The chain couples TRBV6-6 to TRBJ2-7; 10 bases agree with TRBD1. This CDR3 has 16 residues. CDR1 is MNHNY and CDR2 is SVGAGI in the germline V gene (reference sequence). V lost 2 bases and J lost 2; bases outside the gene matches: 6. This CDR3 reads CASSYTDRGPPYEQYF. CDR3 coding DNA: TGTGCCAGCAGTTACACCGACAGGGGGCCTCCCTACGAGCAGTACTTC.

In its sample, this clone was seen a few times. The chain combines TRBV12-2 with TRBJ1-5. TRBV12-2 counts as a pseudogene. The CDR3 loop spans 18 amino acids. The chain's CDR3 is CASRFNGDGDPSNQPQHF. CDR3 in DNA: TGTGCAAGTCGCTTCAATGGTGACGGAGACCCTAGCAATCAGCCCCAGCATTTT.

This clone was detected only a few times. The sample contains more than one DNA sequence encoding this CDR3. This chain links TRBV2 with TRBJ1-5, with D perhaps TRBD1 (5 bases). The germline V gene has CDR1 SNHLY and CDR2 FYNNEI. CDR3 size: 15 residues. With 3 bases removed from V and 5 bases from J, the gap between germline ends came to 14 bases. CDR3: CASSEVQGHYQPQHF. The CDR3 DNA is TGTGCCAGCAGTGAGGTTCAGGGCCACTATCAGCCCCAGCATTTT.

This rearrangement joins TRBV27 to TRBJ1-1; 7 bases align to TRBD1. This CDR3 spans 11 amino acids. Germline CDR1 MNHEY, CDR2 SMNVEV (reference sequence). J gave up 7 bases and V 6 bases, and 2 bases lay outside the gene matches. CDR3 residues: CASRTGSEAFF. In nucleotides, the CDR3 is TGTGCCAGCAGGACAGGGAGTGAAGCTTTCTTT.

J is TRBJ2-7 and V is TRBV27, with 7 nucleotides matching TRBD2. V was pared by 5 bases and J by 6 bases, with 7 bases of the junction left unmatched. The CDR3 covers 13 residues. CDR1 and CDR2 from the germline V gene are MNHEY and SMNVEV (reference sequence). The CDR3 nucleotides are TGTGCCAGCAGTCCTTATCGCGGGGGCGAGCAGTACTTC. Amino acids: CASSPYRGGEQYF.